This is a list of T cell receptor beta chains from one sample in a study of beta chain features in type 1 diabetes. Only in-frame clones appear in the TCRdb table, and some are missing; sequencing was by immunoSEQ multiplex PCR. The table has about 640,000 clones, around 12% seen once; the top ten hold over 0.1%. Sample: naive CD4+ T cells from blood. These receptors originate from a man aged 30 to 45 with type 1 diabetes. CDR3s include the opening cysteine and the closing phenylalanine or tryptophan. Fields, in order: D gene, J gene, V gene, clone size, CDR3 protein, CDR3 DNA. A D gene is named only where the DNA matches it firmly. Where a row states a size, it is once, few, many or the class of an expanded clone; other rows omit it.

D gene: -
J gene: TRBJ2-6
V gene: TRBV9
clone size: -
CDR3 protein: CASSVAQALGSGANVLTF
CDR3 DNA: TGTGCCAGCAGCGTAGCGCAGGCCCTGGGCTCTGGGGCCAACGTCCTGACTTTC

D gene: -
J gene: TRBJ1-2
V gene: TRBV9
clone size: -
CDR3 protein: CASSLDINGGGYTF
CDR3 DNA: TGTGCCAGCAGCCTAGACATCAACGGAGGTGGCTACACCTTC

D gene: -
J gene: TRBJ2-2
V gene: TRBV11-1
clone size: -
CDR3 protein: CATRPDWDTGELFF
CDR3 DNA: TGTGCCACCAGACCGGACTGGGACACCGGGGAGCTGTTTTTT

D gene: TRBD1
J gene: TRBJ2-5
V gene: TRBV7-6
clone size: -
CDR3 protein: CASSPGTGSGQETQYF
CDR3 DNA: TGTGCCAGCAGCCCTGGGACAGGGAGTGGGCAAGAGACCCAGTACTTC

D gene: TRBD1
J gene: TRBJ2-1
V gene: TRBV5-4
clone size: few
CDR3 protein: CASSGDRGSYNEQFF
CDR3 DNA: TGTGCCAGCAGCGGGGACAGGGGGTCCTACAATGAGCAGTTCTTC

D gene: -
J gene: TRBJ1-2
V gene: TRBV2
clone size: -
CDR3 protein: CASIPEDYGYTF
CDR3 DNA: TGTGCCAGCATACCCGAGGACTATGGCTACACCTTC

D gene: -
J gene: TRBJ2-5
V gene: TRBV6-6
clone size: few
CDR3 protein: CASSYRGTQETQYF
CDR3 DNA: TGTGCCAGCAGTTACCGGGGAACTCAAGAGACCCAGTACTTC

D gene: -
J gene: TRBJ2-5
V gene: TRBV5-6
clone size: -
CDR3 protein: CASSLSIGGWETQYF
CDR3 DNA: TGTGCCAGCAGCTTGAGTATCGGGGGATGGGAGACCCAGTACTTC

D gene: -
J gene: TRBJ1-2
V gene: TRBV5-1
clone size: -
CDR3 protein: CASSAVASTSGYTF
CDR3 DNA: TGCGCCAGCAGCGCCGTGGCCTCCACCTCCGGCTACACCTTC

D gene: -
J gene: TRBJ2-1
V gene: TRBV7-2
clone size: -
CDR3 protein: CASSPRVGGNEQFF
CDR3 DNA: TGTGCCAGCAGCCCCAGGGTGGGCGGCAATGAGCAGTTCTTC

D gene: -
J gene: TRBJ1-2
V gene: TRBV5-1
clone size: -
CDR3 protein: CASSPDGVNNYGYTF
CDR3 DNA: TGCGCCAGCAGCCCGGACGGGGTAAACAACTATGGCTACACCTTC

D gene: -
J gene: TRBJ1-2
V gene: TRBV9
clone size: few
CDR3 protein: CASSVAQGSGYTF
CDR3 DNA: TGTGCCAGCAGCGTAGCACAGGGAAGTGGCTACACCTTC

D gene: -
J gene: TRBJ1-5
V gene: TRBV7-2
clone size: few
CDR3 protein: CASSSNWVEPQHF
CDR3 DNA: TGTGCCAGCAGCTCCAATTGGGTTGAGCCCCAGCATTTT

D gene: TRBD1
J gene: TRBJ1-2
V gene: TRBV7-9
clone size: few
CDR3 protein: CASSLLWGQGSYGYTF
CDR3 DNA: TGTGCCAGCAGCTTATTATGGGGACAGGGATCTTATGGCTACACCTTC

D gene: -
J gene: TRBJ2-7
V gene: TRBV11-2
clone size: few
CDR3 protein: CASSQEEEEYEQYF
CDR3 DNA: TGTGCCAGCAGCCAAGAGGAAGAGGAATACGAGCAGTACTTC

D gene: TRBD2
J gene: TRBJ2-7
V gene: TRBV6-5
clone size: few
CDR3 protein: CASSYWRGGSYEQYF
CDR3 DNA: TGTGCCAGCAGTTACTGGAGGGGAGGGTCCTACGAGCAGTACTTC

D gene: -
J gene: TRBJ2-5
V gene: TRBV10-3
clone size: few
CDR3 protein: CAISESNQETQYF
CDR3 DNA: TGTGCCATCAGTGAGTCGAACCAAGAGACCCAGTACTTC

D gene: TRBD1
J gene: TRBJ2-5
V gene: TRBV18
clone size: -
CDR3 protein: CASSPPGQGLRETQYF
CDR3 DNA: TGTGCCAGCTCACCCCCGGGACAGGGGTTGAGGGAGACCCAGTACTTC

D gene: TRBD1
J gene: TRBJ1-6
V gene: TRBV9
clone size: -
CDR3 protein: CASSPRQGSNSPLHF
CDR3 DNA: TGTGCCAGCAGCCCCCGACAGGGATCCAATTCACCCCTCCACTTT

D gene: -
J gene: TRBJ1-4
V gene: TRBV6-6
clone size: few
CDR3 protein: CASSARAGGEKLFF
CDR3 DNA: TGTGCCAGCAGTGCCCGGGCTGGGGGTGAAAAACTGTTTTTT

D gene: TRBD1
J gene: TRBJ1-1
V gene: TRBV2
clone size: -
CDR3 protein: CASSDRGLWAFF
CDR3 DNA: TGTGCCAGCAGTGACAGGGGGCTTTGGGCTTTCTTT

D gene: -
J gene: TRBJ1-2
V gene: TRBV4-3
clone size: -
CDR3 protein: CASSQDALGIYGYTF
CDR3 DNA: TGCGCCAGCAGCCAAGATGCCCTGGGGATCTATGGCTACACCTTC

D gene: -
J gene: TRBJ1-3
V gene: TRBV7-8
clone size: -
CDR3 protein: CASSQGHQGNTIYF
CDR3 DNA: TGTGCCAGCAGCCAAGGACACCAGGGAAACACCATATATTTT

D gene: -
J gene: TRBJ2-1
V gene: TRBV11-2
clone size: -
CDR3 protein: CASSPGGWNEQFF
CDR3 DNA: TGTGCCAGCAGCCCTGGCGGGTGGAATGAGCAGTTCTTC

D gene: -
J gene: TRBJ1-2
V gene: TRBV6-5
clone size: few
CDR3 protein: CASILNPTENYGYTF
CDR3 DNA: TGTGCCAGCATACTAAACCCGACAGAGAACTATGGCTACACCTTC

D gene: -
J gene: TRBJ1-2
V gene: TRBV7-3
clone size: few
CDR3 protein: CASSLGSAGEYGYTF
CDR3 DNA: TGTGCCAGCAGCTTAGGGTCAGCTGGGGAATATGGCTACACCTTC

D gene: TRBD1
J gene: TRBJ1-1
V gene: TRBV6-5
clone size: -
CDR3 protein: CASSSIGQGWTEAFF
CDR3 DNA: TGTGCCAGCAGTTCAATAGGACAGGGGTGGACTGAAGCTTTCTTT

D gene: -
J gene: TRBJ2-1
V gene: TRBV5-4
clone size: few
CDR3 protein: CASSLEMRSYNEQFF
CDR3 DNA: TGTGCCAGCAGCTTGGAGATGCGTTCCTACAATGAGCAGTTCTTC

D gene: -
J gene: TRBJ2-7
V gene: TRBV5-1
clone size: few
CDR3 protein: CASSLDRRGYEQYF
CDR3 DNA: TGCGCCAGCAGCTTGGATCGCAGGGGTTACGAGCAGTACTTC

D gene: -
J gene: TRBJ1-1
V gene: TRBV5-1
clone size: few
CDR3 protein: CASSSITPGMNTEAFF
CDR3 DNA: TGCGCCAGCAGCTCCATTACGCCGGGCATGAACACTGAAGCTTTCTTT

D gene: -
J gene: TRBJ2-5
V gene: TRBV19
clone size: few
CDR3 protein: CASSLGQETQYF
CDR3 DNA: TGTGCCAGTAGTCTGGGCCAAGAGACCCAGTACTTC

D gene: -
J gene: TRBJ2-7
V gene: TRBV7-6
clone size: few
CDR3 protein: CASSPTGTLSEQYF
CDR3 DNA: TGTGCCAGCAGCCCTACAGGGACGCTAAGTGAGCAGTACTTC

D gene: -
J gene: TRBJ2-5
V gene: TRBV7-2
clone size: few
CDR3 protein: CASSLGVGVAQETQYF
CDR3 DNA: TGTGCCAGCAGCTTAGGGGTTGGCGTCGCCCAAGAGACCCAGTACTTC

D gene: -
J gene: TRBJ2-1
V gene: TRBV19
clone size: -
CDR3 protein: CASVGRGNEQFF
CDR3 DNA: TGTGCCAGTGTGGGCAGGGGCAATGAGCAGTTCTTC

D gene: -
J gene: TRBJ2-7
V gene: TRBV10-3
clone size: -
CDR3 protein: CAITEAYEQYF
CDR3 DNA: TGTGCCATCACCGAGGCGTACGAGCAGTACTTC

D gene: TRBD1
J gene: TRBJ1-5
V gene: TRBV9
clone size: few
CDR3 protein: CASSVGDRDNQPQHF
CDR3 DNA: TGTGCCAGCAGCGTAGGGGACAGGGACAATCAGCCCCAGCATTTT

D gene: TRBD1
J gene: TRBJ1-1
V gene: TRBV10-1
clone size: few
CDR3 protein: CASSSTGDTEAFF
CDR3 DNA: TGCGCCAGCAGCAGTACAGGGGATACTGAAGCTTTCTTT

D gene: TRBD1
J gene: TRBJ1-2
V gene: TRBV5-4
clone size: few
CDR3 protein: CASSLDRGHYGYTF
CDR3 DNA: TGTGCCAGCAGCTTGGACAGGGGACACTATGGCTACACCTTC

D gene: TRBD1
J gene: TRBJ2-2
V gene: TRBV5-1
clone size: few
CDR3 protein: CASSGTGNTGELFF
CDR3 DNA: TGCGCCAGCAGCGGGACAGGGAACACCGGGGAGCTGTTTTTT

D gene: -
J gene: TRBJ2-2
V gene: TRBV6-5
clone size: -
CDR3 protein: CATTASNTGELFF
CDR3 DNA: TGTGCCACGACAGCATCGAACACCGGGGAGCTGTTTTTT

D gene: -
J gene: TRBJ2-5
V gene: TRBV5-1
clone size: -
CDR3 protein: CASSLDPDSVETQYF
CDR3 DNA: TGCGCCAGCAGCTTGGATCCGGATTCTGTAGAGACCCAGTACTTC

D gene: -
J gene: TRBJ1-5
V gene: TRBV4-2
clone size: once
CDR3 protein: CASSQDNSNQPQHF
CDR3 DNA: TGTGCCAGCAGCCAAGACAATAGCAATCAGCCCCAGCATTTT

D gene: -
J gene: TRBJ2-3
V gene: TRBV29-1
clone size: -
CDR3 protein: CSWGRLSSTDTQYF
CDR3 DNA: TGCAGCTGGGGGAGGTTGTCTAGCACAGATACGCAGTATTTT

D gene: -
J gene: TRBJ2-7
V gene: TRBV18
clone size: -
CDR3 protein: CASSPLWTGSDEQYF
CDR3 DNA: TGTGCCAGCTCACCACTATGGACGGGAAGCGACGAGCAGTACTTC

D gene: -
J gene: TRBJ2-2
V gene: TRBV5-6
clone size: -
CDR3 protein: CASSSQSAGELFF
CDR3 DNA: TGTGCCAGCAGCTCCCAATCTGCCGGGGAGCTGTTTTTT

D gene: -
J gene: TRBJ2-7
V gene: TRBV21-1
clone size: few
CDR3 protein: CASSNRHVYEQYF
CDR3 DNA: TGTGCCAGCAGCAACAGACACGTCTACGAGCAGTACTTC

D gene: -
J gene: TRBJ2-3
V gene: TRBV28
clone size: few
CDR3 protein: CASSVITDTQYF
CDR3 DNA: TGTGCCAGCTCAGTCATTACAGATACGCAGTATTTT

D gene: -
J gene: TRBJ2-2
V gene: TRBV11-2
clone size: -
CDR3 protein: CASSFDGNTGELFF
CDR3 DNA: TGTGCCAGCAGCTTCGACGGGAACACCGGGGAGCTGTTTTTT

D gene: TRBD1
J gene: TRBJ1-2
V gene: TRBV2
clone size: few
CDR3 protein: CASSAAQGPLYGYTF
CDR3 DNA: TGTGCCAGCAGTGCGGCACAGGGGCCGCTCTATGGCTACACCTTC

D gene: -
J gene: TRBJ1-6
V gene: TRBV27
clone size: -
CDR3 protein: CASSFAGVNNSPLHF
CDR3 DNA: TGTGCCAGCAGTTTTGCAGGGGTGAATAATTCACCCCTCCACTTT

D gene: -
J gene: TRBJ2-3
V gene: TRBV28
clone size: -
CDR3 protein: CASSSTRQSTSYF
CDR3 DNA: TGTGCCAGCAGTTCGACTAGACAAAGCACCAGTTATTTT

D gene: TRBD1
J gene: TRBJ2-2
V gene: TRBV7-2
clone size: -
CDR3 protein: CASSSRQGSNTGELFF
CDR3 DNA: TGTGCCAGCAGCTCGCGACAGGGCTCGAACACCGGGGAGCTGTTTTTT

D gene: TRBD1
J gene: TRBJ2-7
V gene: TRBV28
clone size: few
CDR3 protein: CASSSGQGYEQYF
CDR3 DNA: TGTGCCAGCAGTTCAGGACAGGGCTACGAGCAGTACTTC

D gene: TRBD2
J gene: TRBJ2-4
V gene: TRBV30
clone size: many
CDR3 protein: CAWSETSGAQYF
CDR3 DNA: TGTGCCTGGAGCGAAACTAGCGGGGCTCAGTACTTC

D gene: -
J gene: TRBJ1-1
V gene: TRBV5-4
clone size: few
CDR3 protein: CASSRTENTEAFF
CDR3 DNA: TGTGCCAGCAGCCGGACAGAGAACACTGAAGCTTTCTTT

D gene: TRBD1
J gene: TRBJ1-1
V gene: TRBV14
clone size: -
CDR3 protein: CASSQLPGQGENTEAFF
CDR3 DNA: TGTGCCAGCAGCCAACTACCGGGACAGGGGGAGAACACTGAAGCTTTCTTT

D gene: -
J gene: TRBJ2-3
V gene: TRBV10-3
clone size: few
CDR3 protein: CAISEQGTDTQYF
CDR3 DNA: TGTGCCATCAGTGAGCAGGGAACAGATACGCAGTATTTT

D gene: TRBD1
J gene: TRBJ1-6
V gene: TRBV4-3
clone size: -
CDR3 protein: CASSKNRGLPLHF
CDR3 DNA: TGCGCCAGCAGCAAGAACAGGGGGCTACCCCTCCACTTT

D gene: -
J gene: TRBJ2-5
V gene: TRBV5-1
clone size: -
CDR3 protein: CASSVKEETQYF
CDR3 DNA: TGCGCCAGCAGCGTGAAGGAGGAGACCCAGTACTTC

D gene: TRBD2
J gene: TRBJ2-1
V gene: TRBV10-3
clone size: -
CDR3 protein: CAISESNGGAYNEQFF
CDR3 DNA: TGTGCCATCAGTGAGTCAAACGGGGGGGCCTACAATGAGCAGTTCTTC